The 16 T cell receptor beta chains listed next were all sequenced from one sample in a study of blood T cell repertoires in COVID-19. The data were produced by immunoSEQ multiplex PCR, yet TCRdb's version contains in-frame clones alone and is incomplete. The sample lists 140,000 or so clones; about 87% were seen once. The sequenced material came from peripheral blood. The receptors derive from a woman aged 50 to 65 with active or convalescent COVID-19.

V gene TRBV7-9 combines with J gene TRBJ2-2; 7 nucleotides line up with TRBD1. The CDR3 extends over 16 amino acids. V dropped 3 bases and J dropped 3; count of bases not matched to a gene: 7. The germline CDR1 and CDR2 sequences are SEHNR and FQNEAQ (reference sequence). CDR3 in amino acids: CASSFRVTGYTGELFF. The DNA for the CDR3 is TGTGCCAGCAGCTTTCGGGTGACAGGGTACACCGGGGAGCTGTTTTTT.

The chain links TRBV7-2 to TRBJ2-1; D is unresolved. The CDR3 has 13 residues. V gave up 5 bases and J gave up 4 bases, with 9 bases separating them. The germline V gene encodes CDR1 SGHTA and CDR2 FQGNSA. CDR3 region: CASSVQVYNEQFF. The CDR3 DNA reads TGTGCCAGCAGCGTTCAGGTATACAATGAGCAGTTCTTC.

CDR3 nucleotide sequence: TGTGCCATCAGTCGGACAGATAGCAATCAGCCCCAGCATTTT. The encoded protein is CAISRTDSNQPQHF. V and J are TRBV10-3 and TRBJ1-5; TRBD1 is a possible D gene (6 bases). Looked up from germline, CDR1 is ENHRY and CDR2 is SYGVKD. The CDR3 extends over 14 amino acids. V shed 5 bases and J shed 0 bases, with 8 bases lying between them.

J is TRBJ2-3 and V is TRBV6-6; tentative D call: TRBD2 (5 bases). Germline V gene sequence: CDR1 MNHNY, CDR2 SVGAGI (reference sequence). Trimming removed 6 bases from V and 7 bases from J, with 11 bases in between. The CDR3 sequence is 12 residues long. Here the CDR3 reads CASRGAGYTQYF. The DNA of the CDR3 is TGTGCCAGCAGGGGAGCCGGATATACGCAGTATTTT.

CDR3 DNA sequence: TGTGCCAGCAGTTCCCAGGGCAGAAGAGATGGAGAAGCTTTCTTT. It specifies CASSSQGRRDGEAFF. The V gene is TRBV27, the J gene TRBJ1-1; maybe TRBD1 (5 bases). In germline, CDR1 is MNHEY, CDR2 SMNVEV (reference sequence). This CDR3 comprises 15 residues. V lost 4 bases to trimming and J lost 8 bases, with 20 bases between them.

This clone was seen just once. The chain is built from TRBV2 and TRBJ2-5; D may be TRBD1 (5 bases). CDR3 length equals 11 residues. Trimming left V 9 bases short and J 7 bases short, with 12 bases between. Germline lookup yields CDR1 SNHLY and CDR2 FYNNEI. The CDR3 is CASGPQGTQYF. CDR3 nucleotide sequence: TGTGCCAGTGGTCCCCAGGGGACCCAGTACTTC.

The chain joins TRBV12-5 to TRBJ1-2; D might be TRBD1 (6 bases). The CDR3 loop spans 13 amino acids. The V gene's germline CDR1 is LGHNT and CDR2 FRNRAP. The V end was cut by 7 bases, the J end by 3 bases, with 12 bases between. CDR3 protein: CASVRQVDYGYTF. CDR3 coding DNA: TGTGCTAGTGTTAGACAGGTGGACTATGGCTACACCTTC. The whole variable domain, filled in from reference TRBV12-5 and TRBJ1-2, reads DARVTQTPRHKVTEMGQEVTMRCQPILGHNTVFWYRQTMMQGLELLAYFRNRAPLDDSGMPKDRFSAEMPDATLATLKIQPSEPRDSAVYFCASVRQVDYGYTFGSGTRLTVV.

The chain employs TRBV30 and TRBJ2-7, with D tentatively TRBD1 (5 bases). V was shortened by 3 bases and J by 0 bases, with 12 bases between the two germline ends. CDR1 and CDR2 (germline): GTSNPN, SVGIG (reference sequence). The CDR3 is 14 residues long. Here the CDR3 reads CAWSRTFSSYEQYF. CDR3 nucleotides: TGTGCCTGGAGCCGGACATTTAGCTCCTACGAGCAGTACTTC.

A single count supports this clone. The CDR3: CSVPRRNYEDTQYF. The CDR3 nucleotides read TGCAGCGTCCCACGTCGGAACTACGAGGATACGCAGTATTTT. The V and J genes are TRBV29-1 and TRBJ2-3; no firm D call. V lost 6 bases, J lost 6 bases, and 19 bases lay in between. Germline V gene data show CDR1 as SQVTM and CDR2 as ANQGSEA. This CDR3 contains 14 residues.

CDR3 sequence reads: CASAPGQGYGYTF. CDR3 DNA: TGTGCCAGCGCCCCGGGACAGGGTTATGGCTACACCTTC. The V and J genes are TRBV28 and TRBJ1-2; TRBD1 matches at 9 bases. CDR1 MDHEN and CDR2 SYDVKM come from the germline V gene. V dropped 8 bases and J dropped 5; count of bases not matched to a gene: 6. The CDR3 is 13 amino acids.

For the CDR3, the DNA is TGTGCCAGCAGCGTAGAGTTAGCGGGACTAGCGCCCGGGGAGCTGTTTTTT. Protein: CASSVELAGLAPGELFF. The chain links TRBV9 to TRBJ2-2; TRBD2 matches at 10 bases. The germline CDR1 and CDR2 sequences are SGDLS and YYNGEE. This CDR3 has 17 residues. The V and J ends lost 0 bases and 6 bases, in that order; junction bases with no gene match: 8.

This clone was detected many times. This sequence joins TRBV5-4 and TRBJ2-5, with TRBD2 identical over 14 bases. Germline-derived CDR1 and CDR2 are SGHNT and YYREEE (reference sequence). The junction had 5 bases not matched to a gene; V was cut back by 2 bases and J by 2 bases. The CDR3 totals 17 residues. CDR3 DNA: TGTGCCAGCAGCTTTGGACTAGCGGGGGGAGGACAAGAGACCCAGTACTTC. It is translated as CASSFGLAGGGQETQYF.

By proportion, this clone is medium-sized (0.01 to 0.1%). The DNA for the CDR3 is TGTGCCAGCAGTCTGGACAGGCAAGACGAGCAGTACTTC. Protein product: CASSLDRQDEQYF. The chain recombines TRBV16 with TRBJ2-7, with 7 bases fitting TRBD1. With V trimmed by 6 bases and J by 5 bases, 7 bases remained unmatched. The length of the CDR3 is 13 residues. The germline V gene encodes CDR1 KGHSY and CDR2 FQNENV.

The chain joins TRBV19 to TRBJ1-1; D possibly corresponds to TRBD1 (5 bases). The V end was cut by 6 bases, the J end by 0 bases, with 17 bases between. Germline V gene data show CDR1 as LNHDA and CDR2 as SQIVND (reference sequence). The CDR3 spans 16 residues. The CDR3 loop is CASRPLLTALNTEAFF. In nucleotides, the CDR3 is TGTGCCAGTAGACCCCTGTTGACAGCCCTGAACACTGAAGCTTTCTTT.

V gene TRBV11-3 combines with J gene TRBJ2-1; the match to TRBD2 covers 10 bases. This CDR3 has 21 amino acids. Unmatched junction bases numbered 16, after V lost 0 bases and J lost 2 bases. Germline V gene lookup returns CDR1 SGHNT and CDR2 YENEEA. The CDR3 loop is CASSLDSRVRNLAGAYNEQFF. The CDR3 DNA reads as TGTGCCAGCAGCTTAGACTCCCGGGTGCGGAATCTAGCGGGAGCCTACAATGAGCAGTTCTTC.

The genes are TRBV18 and TRBJ1-6; TRBD1 aligns across 9 bases. The CDR3 runs to 16 residues. From germline, CDR1 is KGHSH and CDR2 LQKENI. The V segment lost 3 bases and the J segment 6 bases; nucleotides outside the gene matches: 6. The CDR3 region is CASSPNLDRGNSPLHF. The DNA for the CDR3 is TGTGCCAGCTCACCCAATTTGGACAGGGGTAATTCACCCCTCCACTTT.